The 24 T cell receptor beta chains below were found in one sample sequenced in a study of somatic mutations in cytotoxic T cells in rheumatoid arthritis. Method: immunoSEQ multiplex PCR; TCRdb's copy keeps in-frame clones and lacks some. Among some 19,000 clones, under 85% were seen once, and the ten largest hold 10% to 11%. Sequencing was performed on CD8+ T cells sorted from blood. These receptors came from a man aged 18-30 years with rheumatoid arthritis.

The rearrangement links TRBV5-5 to TRBJ2-7, with D maybe TRBD1 (5 bases). V shed 3 bases and J shed 2 bases, with 21 bases lying between them. CDR3 size: 17 residues. Germline CDR1 is SGHKS and CDR2 is YYEKEE (reference sequence). The CDR3 sequence is CASSSISLSRQPYEQYF. CDR3 nucleotide sequence: TGTGCCAGCAGCTCCATCTCCCTCTCGAGACAGCCCTACGAGCAGTACTTC. The entire variable domain, with the rest obtained from reference TRBV5-5 and TRBJ2-7, is as follows: DAGVTQSPTHLIKTRGQQVTLRCSPISGHKSVSWYQQVLGQGPQFIFQYYEKEERGRGNFPDRFSARQFPNYSSELNVNALLLGDSALYLCASSSISLSRQPYEQYFGPGTRLTVT.

The chain recombines TRBV19 with TRBJ1-6; D ambiguous. V shed 1 base and J shed 6 bases, with 7 bases lying between them. Germline V gives CDR1 LNHDA, CDR2 SQIVND (reference sequence). The CDR3 consists of 14 residues. CDR3 coding DNA: TGTGCCAGTAGTATAGGCGGAGTTAATTCACCCCTCCACTTT. Its protein product is CASSIGGVNSPLHF.

The J gene is TRBJ1-1, the V gene TRBV19, with D tentatively TRBD1 (5 bases). V gave up 5 bases and J gave up 5 bases, with 9 bases separating them. The CDR3 is made up of 12 amino acids. Germline loops: CDR1 LNHDA, CDR2 SQIVND (reference sequence). DNA of the CDR3: TGTGCCAGTAGTCGCGGGGGAACTGAAGCTTTCTTT. Its translation is CASSRGGTEAFF.

The rearrangement uses TRBV14 and TRBJ2-5, with TRBD1 identical over 7 bases. Looked up from germline, CDR1 is SGHDN and CDR2 is FVKESK. V lost 2 bases to trimming and J lost 2 bases; unmatched junction nucleotides: 5. The length of the CDR3 is 15 residues. This chain's CDR3 is CASSQPGQKQETQYF. In DNA form, the CDR3 reads TGTGCCAGCAGCCAACCGGGACAGAAACAAGAGACCCAGTACTTC.

This clone was observed a handful of times. V usage is TRBV5-4 and J usage is TRBJ1-6, with unresolved D. The CDR3 is 16 residues long. Trimming shortened V by 5 bases and J by 0 bases, and 12 bases separated the two germline ends. From germline, CDR1 is SGHNT and CDR2 YYREEE (reference sequence). DNA for the CDR3: TGTGCCAGCAGTGAGGGCGGGAGCTCCTATAATTCACCCCTCCACTTT. It translates to CASSEGGSSYNSPLHF.

The chain uses TRBV5-6 and TRBJ1-5; 7 nucleotides line up with TRBD1. The CDR3 runs 15 residues. The V and J ends lost 2 bases and 9 bases, in that order; junction bases with no gene match: 11. Germline loops: CDR1 SGHDT, CDR2 YYEEEE. CDR3 DNA sequence: TGTGCCAGCAGCTTCGGGACAGCCGGCGGTCGGCCCCAGCATTTT. It encodes CASSFGTAGGRPQHF.

The chain links TRBV4-3 to TRBJ2-1; 10 nucleotides align to TRBD2. Per the germline V gene, CDR1 is LGHNA and CDR2 is YSLEER. V was pared by 3 bases and J by 6 bases, with 5 bases of the junction left unmatched. The CDR3 has 15 amino acids. CDR3 in DNA: TGCGCCAGCAGCCACTTTAGCGGGGGGTCCAATGAGCAGTTCTTC. This translates into CASSHFSGGSNEQFF.

The chain combines TRBV6-1 with TRBJ1-2, with 7 bases aligning to TRBD1. Germline V CDR1 and CDR2: MNHNS, SASEGT. V was pared by 5 bases and J by 3 bases, with 9 bases of the junction left unmatched. The length of the CDR3 is 15 residues. The CDR3 DNA reads TGTGCCAGCAGTTCACCCGACAGGGCTCACTATGGCTACACCTTC. This translates into CASSSPDRAHYGYTF.

This clone is labeled as large. This sequence joins TRBV6-5 and TRBJ2-2; D is perhaps TRBD1 (6 bases). V lost 0 bases to trimming and J lost 1 base, with 9 bases between them. Germline values: CDR1 MNHEY, CDR2 SVGAGI. The CDR3 length is 16 residues. Here the CDR3 DNA reads TGTGCCAGCAGTTACTCGACGACAGGGAACACCGGGGAGCTGTTTTTT. It yields the protein CASSYSTTGNTGELFF.

The V call is TRBV27, the J call TRBJ2-7; TRBD1 might be the D (6 bases). Looked up from germline, CDR1 is MNHEY and CDR2 is SMNVEV (reference sequence). The CDR3 has 13 amino acids. Trimming left V 3 bases short and J 2 bases short, with 8 bases between. The CDR3 spells CASSLQGTYEQYF. The DNA of the CDR3 is TGTGCCAGCAGTTTGCAGGGGACCTACGAGCAGTACTTC.

The chain combines TRBV5-6 with TRBJ1-2; a possible D gene is TRBD1 (5 bases). V dropped 4 bases and J dropped 6 bases, with 7 bases sitting between them. This CDR3 spans 11 amino acids. Germline V lookup: CDR1 SGHDT, CDR2 YYEEEE. The CDR3 here is CASSLTDGYTF. The CDR3 coding sequence is TGTGCCAGCAGCCTGACAGATGGCTACACCTTC.

The CDR3 nucleotides are TGTGCCAGCAGTTATTTGGTACAGGTAGGCTACGAGCAGTACTTC. Translation: CASSYLVQVGYEQYF. The rearrangement uses TRBV6-6 and TRBJ2-7; a possible D gene is TRBD1 (5 bases). Germline V gene lookup returns CDR1 MNHNY and CDR2 SVGAGI (reference sequence). CDR3 length equals 15 residues. V shed 3 bases and J shed 3 bases, with 15 bases lying between them.

The J gene is TRBJ2-7, the V gene TRBV6-1; D is ambiguous. V gave up 11 bases and J gave up 2 bases, with 13 bases separating them. The V gene's germline CDR1 is MNHNS and CDR2 SASEGT. The CDR3 spans 12 residues. CDR3 residues: CAARAPTYEQYF. The CDR3 DNA is TGTGCCGCCCGGGCCCCGACCTACGAGCAGTACTTC.

The chain joins TRBV10-3 to TRBJ2-7; maybe TRBD2 (6 bases). The CDR3 sequence is 12 residues long. V gave up 2 bases and J gave up 6 bases, with 8 bases separating them. From germline, CDR1 is ENHRY and CDR2 SYGVKD. CDR3 amino acids: CAISERGLEQYF. The DNA of the CDR3 is TGTGCCATCAGTGAGCGGGGACTCGAGCAGTACTTC.

In DNA form, the CDR3 reads TGCGCCAGCAGCCAAGACACTTCTAACTATGGCTACACCTTC. Translated, it gives CASSQDTSNYGYTF. The gene calls are TRBV4-1 and TRBJ1-2, with D hard to call. There are 14 residues in the CDR3. Germline CDR1 is MGHRA and CDR2 is YSYEKL. Trimming stripped 0 bases from V and 0 bases from J, with 5 bases between.

V usage is TRBV6-5 and J usage is TRBJ1-2; 10 bases line up with TRBD1. Germline-derived CDR1 and CDR2 are MNHEY and SVGAGI. The CDR3 covers 15 residues. V was clipped by 4 bases and J by 1 base; unmatched bases: 3. CDR3 nucleotides: TGTGCCAGCAGTTTCGGACAGGGGGGTAACTATGGCTACACCTTC. This sequence encodes CASSFGQGGNYGYTF.

The CDR3 region is CASSEGRYSNQPQHF. CDR3 in DNA: TGTGCCAGCAGTGAAGGAAGGTATAGCAATCAGCCCCAGCATTTT. J is TRBJ1-5 and V is TRBV6-1; the D is unclear. The CDR3 loop spans 15 amino acids. Trimming pared 1 base from V and 0 bases from J, leaving 7 bases between. Germline V gene sequence: CDR1 MNHNS, CDR2 SASEGT.

This chain uses TRBV27 with TRBJ2-1; 8 bases line up with TRBD1. Trimming took 6 bases from V and 6 from J; bases not matched to a gene: 10. CDR3 size: 15 residues. Germline V gene sequence: CDR1 MNHEY, CDR2 SMNVEV (reference sequence). The CDR3 nucleotides are TGTGCCAGCAGCCTCGGACAGGGTACCCTCAATGAGCAGTTCTTC. It encodes CASSLGQGTLNEQFF.

The gene calls are TRBV4-1 and TRBJ1-6, with D possibly matching TRBD1 (6 bases). Germline CDR1 MGHRA, CDR2 YSYEKL. This CDR3 has 16 residues. The V gene lost 0 bases and the J gene lost 4 bases, with 10 bases spanning the gap. The CDR3 sequence: CASSQDQGRYNSPLHF. CDR3 DNA: TGCGCCAGCAGCCAAGATCAGGGGAGGTATAATTCACCCCTCCACTTT.

The chain uses TRBV19 and TRBJ2-1, with 8 bases that match TRBD2. Looked up from germline, CDR1 is LNHDA and CDR2 is SQIVND (reference sequence). The CDR3 has 15 residues. Unmatched junction bases numbered 9, after V lost 5 bases and J lost 6 bases. The CDR3 loop is CASSLTGGWVNEQFF. CDR3 in DNA: TGTGCCAGTAGTCTAACGGGGGGGTGGGTCAATGAGCAGTTCTTC.

CDR3 in amino acids: CASSQVFGNTIYF. Here the CDR3 DNA reads TGCGCCAGCAGCCAAGTTTTCGGAAACACCATATATTTT. The V call is TRBV4-1, the J call TRBJ1-3; D call uncertain. Trimming left V 1 base short and J 4 bases short, with 5 bases between. The CDR3 has 13 amino acids. Germline CDR1 is MGHRA and CDR2 is YSYEKL.

The gene calls are TRBV7-6 and TRBJ1-3, with D hard to call. V lost 0 bases and J 1 base, leaving 16 bases between the germline ends. CDR3 length: 18 amino acids. CDR1 and CDR2 from the germline V gene are SGHVS and FNYEAQ. The CDR3 loop is CASSLAKEPWISGNTIYF. The CDR3 DNA reads as TGTGCCAGCAGCTTAGCTAAAGAGCCCTGGATATCTGGAAACACCATATATTTT.

The J gene is TRBJ2-3, the V gene TRBV7-9, with D possibly called TRBD1 or TRBD2 (6 bases each). This CDR3 is built from 14 residues. CDR1 and CDR2 (germline): SEHNR, FQNEAQ (reference sequence). Deletions cut 8 bases from V and 3 bases from J, with 15 bases between. The CDR3 region is CASALGGWTDTQYF. The CDR3 region has the DNA TGTGCCAGCGCCCTCGGGGGCTGGACAGATACGCAGTATTTT. The whole variable domain, filled in from reference TRBV7-9 and TRBJ2-3, reads DTGVSQNPRHKITKRGQNVTFRCDPISEHNRLYWYRQTLGQGPEFLTYFQNEAQLEKSRLLSDRFSAERPKGSFSTLEIQRTEQGDSAMYLCASALGGWTDTQYFGPGTRLTVL.

This clone was observed a handful of times. The CDR3 nucleotides are TGTGCCAGCAGTGTACTCCTGACCTACGAGCAGTACTTC. Its translation: CASSVLLTYEQYF. This chain connects TRBV2 to TRBJ2-7; the D is unclear. V was shortened by 4 bases and J by 2 bases, with 9 bases between the two germline ends. The length of the CDR3 is 13 residues. CDR1 SNHLY and CDR2 FYNNEI come from the germline V gene. Variable domain in full (rest from reference TRBV2 and TRBJ2-7): EPEVTQTPSHQVTQMGQEVILRCVPISNHLYFYWYRQILGQKVEFLVSFYNNEISEKSEIFDDQFSVERPDGSNFTLKIRSTKLEDSAMYFCASSVLLTYEQYFGPGTRLTVT.